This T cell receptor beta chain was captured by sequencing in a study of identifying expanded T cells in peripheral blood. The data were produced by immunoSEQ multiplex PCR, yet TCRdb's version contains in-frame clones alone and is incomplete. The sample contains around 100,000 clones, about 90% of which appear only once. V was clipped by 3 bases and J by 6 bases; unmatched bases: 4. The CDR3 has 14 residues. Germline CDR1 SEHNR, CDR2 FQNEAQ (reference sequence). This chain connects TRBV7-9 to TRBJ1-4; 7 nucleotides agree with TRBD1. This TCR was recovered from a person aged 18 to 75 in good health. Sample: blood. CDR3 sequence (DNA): TGTGCCAGCAGCTTTACAGGGGAAGATGAAAAACTGTTTTTT. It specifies CASSFTGEDEKLFF.